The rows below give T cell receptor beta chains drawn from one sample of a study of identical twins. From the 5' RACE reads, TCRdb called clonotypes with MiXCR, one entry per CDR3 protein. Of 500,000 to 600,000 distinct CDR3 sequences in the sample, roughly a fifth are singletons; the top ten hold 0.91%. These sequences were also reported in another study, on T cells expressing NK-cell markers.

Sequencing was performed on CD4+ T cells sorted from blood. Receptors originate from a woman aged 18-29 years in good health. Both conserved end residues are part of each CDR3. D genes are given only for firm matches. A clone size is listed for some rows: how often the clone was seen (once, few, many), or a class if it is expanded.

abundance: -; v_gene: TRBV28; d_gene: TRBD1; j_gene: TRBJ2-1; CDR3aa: CASSLTGEREQFF; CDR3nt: TGTGCCAGCAGCCTTACAGGGGAACGTGAGCAGTTCTTC
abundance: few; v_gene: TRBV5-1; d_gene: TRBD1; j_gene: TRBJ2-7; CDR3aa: CASMRTGAAEQYF; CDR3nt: TGCGCCAGCATGCGGACAGGGGCTGCCGAGCAGTACTTC
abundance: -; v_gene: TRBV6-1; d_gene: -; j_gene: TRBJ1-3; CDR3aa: CASRPQGLSGNTIYF; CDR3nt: TGTGCCAGCAGACCACAGGGCCTCTCTGGAAACACCATATATTTT
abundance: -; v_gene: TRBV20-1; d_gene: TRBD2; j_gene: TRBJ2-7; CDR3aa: CSLGASGSYEQYF; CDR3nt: TGCAGTTTAGGGGCTAGCGGATCCTACGAGCAGTACTTC
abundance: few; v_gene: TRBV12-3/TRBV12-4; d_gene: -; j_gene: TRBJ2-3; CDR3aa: CASSLALVTQYF; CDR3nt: TGTGCCAGCAGCCTTGCCTTGGTTACGCAGTATTTT
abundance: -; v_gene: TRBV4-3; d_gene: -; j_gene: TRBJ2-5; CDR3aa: CASSQRMQETQYF; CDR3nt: TGCGCCAGCAGCCAGAGAATGCAAGAGACCCAGTACTTC
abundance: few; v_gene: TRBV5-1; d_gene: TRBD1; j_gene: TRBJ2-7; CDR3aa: CASSLSGQSYEQYF; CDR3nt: TGCGCCAGCAGCCTATCGGGACAGTCCTACGAGCAGTACTTC
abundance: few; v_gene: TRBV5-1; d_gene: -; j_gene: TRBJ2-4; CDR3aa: CASSLDRSRDIQYF; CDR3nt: TGCGCCAGCAGCTTGGATAGGAGCCGAGACATTCAGTACTTC
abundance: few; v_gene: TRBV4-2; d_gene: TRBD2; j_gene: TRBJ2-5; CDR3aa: CASSQDPGAGGRETQYF; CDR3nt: TGTGCCAGCAGCCAAGATCCTGGAGCGGGGGGGCGAGAGACCCAGTACTTC
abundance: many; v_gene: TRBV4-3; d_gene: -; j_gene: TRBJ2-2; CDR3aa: CASSQDYGGTDGELFF; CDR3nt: TGCGCCAGCAGCCAAGATTACGGGGGCACCGACGGGGAGCTGTTTTTT
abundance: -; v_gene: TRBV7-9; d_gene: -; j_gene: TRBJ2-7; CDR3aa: CASSPLGSTYEQYF; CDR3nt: TGTGCCAGCAGCCCGCTAGGGTCTACCTACGAGCAGTACTTC
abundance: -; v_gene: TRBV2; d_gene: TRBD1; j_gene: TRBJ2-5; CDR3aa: CASRPRRTGIETQYF; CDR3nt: TGTGCCAGCAGGCCCAGGAGGACAGGGATAGAGACCCAGTACTTC
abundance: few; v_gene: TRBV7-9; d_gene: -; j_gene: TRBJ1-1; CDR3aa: CASSSPGHRGDTEAFF; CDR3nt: TGTGCCAGCAGCTCCCCAGGCCACCGGGGTGACACTGAAGCTTTCTTT
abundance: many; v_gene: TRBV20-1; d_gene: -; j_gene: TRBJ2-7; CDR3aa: CSARENYEQYF; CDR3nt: TGCAGTGCACGTGAAAACTACGAGCAGTACTTC
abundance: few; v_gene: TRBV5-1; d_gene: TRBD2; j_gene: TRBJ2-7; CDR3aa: CASSLLGGGSSSEQYF; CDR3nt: TGCGCCAGCAGCTTATTGGGGGGAGGGAGTTCGTCCGAGCAGTACTTC
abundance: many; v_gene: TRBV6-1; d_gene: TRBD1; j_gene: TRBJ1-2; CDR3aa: CASRSTGGSGYGYTF; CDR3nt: TGTGCCAGCAGATCGACAGGGGGCTCCGGCTATGGCTACACCTTC
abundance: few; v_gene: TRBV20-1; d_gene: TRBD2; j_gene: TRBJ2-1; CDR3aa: CSARDLLAGGPGYEQFF; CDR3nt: TGCAGTGCTAGAGACTTACTAGCGGGAGGGCCTGGATATGAGCAGTTCTTC
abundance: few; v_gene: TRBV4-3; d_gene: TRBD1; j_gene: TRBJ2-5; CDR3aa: CASSKGQGKETQYF; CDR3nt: TGCGCCAGCAGCAAGGGACAGGGAAAAGAGACCCAGTACTTC
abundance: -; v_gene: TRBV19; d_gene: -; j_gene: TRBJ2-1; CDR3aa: CASTHSYRGDEQFF; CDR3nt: TGTGCCAGTACCCATTCCTACCGGGGTGATGAGCAGTTCTTC
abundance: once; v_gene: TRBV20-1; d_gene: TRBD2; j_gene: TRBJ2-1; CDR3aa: CSARDRLAGNNEQFF; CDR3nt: TGCAGTGCTAGAGATCGACTAGCGGGGAACAATGAGCAGTTCTTC
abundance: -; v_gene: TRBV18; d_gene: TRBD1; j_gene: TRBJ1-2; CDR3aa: CASSRDRDFGYTF; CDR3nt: TGTGCCAGCTCACGCGACAGGGATTTTGGCTACACCTTC
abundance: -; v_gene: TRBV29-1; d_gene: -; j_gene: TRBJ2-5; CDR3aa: CSVSGGQETQYF; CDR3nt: TGCAGCGTCTCCGGGGGCCAAGAGACCCAGTACTTC
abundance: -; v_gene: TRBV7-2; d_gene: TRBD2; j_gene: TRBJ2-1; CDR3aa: CASSQGLALNNEQFF; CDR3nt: TGTGCCAGCAGCCAAGGACTAGCTCTGAACAATGAGCAGTTCTTC
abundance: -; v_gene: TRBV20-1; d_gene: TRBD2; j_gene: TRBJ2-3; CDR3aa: CSARRTSGFTDTQYF; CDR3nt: TGCAGTGCTAGACGGACTAGCGGCTTCACAGATACGCAGTATTTT